Following are 14 T cell receptor beta chains from one sample sequenced in a study of blood T cell repertoires in COVID-19 (dated by TCRdb to between 2020 and 2021). Libraries were made using the immunoSEQ multiplex PCR assay. Imported from immuneACCESS, the table was reduced by TCRdb to in-frame sequences with V and J called. These copies leave out some clones; in studies compared against another copy, an unresolved V gene accounts for under half, and the cause of the remainder is not known. The sample data list 170,000 or so clones, and approximately 90% of these were observed just once. The biggest ten clones account for around 12% of the sample. The sequencing sample was made of peripheral blood. The receptors were gathered from a woman between 65 and 79 years old with COVID-19, enrolled during active disease.

V usage is TRBV28 and J usage is TRBJ1-2, with a tentative D call TRBD1 (5 bases). The germline V gene has CDR1 MDHEN and CDR2 SYDVKM. The CDR3 runs to 15 residues. Between the trimmed V and J ends, which lost 4 bases and 8 bases, there was a span of 20 bases. The CDR3 sequence: CASSSPGHLHGGYTF. The CDR3 DNA sequence: TGTGCCAGCAGTTCACCAGGACACCTCCACGGGGGCTACACCTTC.

This clone showed up just once. V is TRBV6-5 and J is TRBJ1-3; 8 positions agree with TRBD1. CDR3 length: 14 amino acids. Germline V gene sequence: CDR1 MNHEY, CDR2 SVGAGI. V shed 5 bases, J shed 0 bases, and the junction held 0 bases outside the gene matches. The CDR3 loop is CASSTGGSGNTIYF. DNA of the CDR3: TGTGCCAGCAGTACAGGGGGCTCTGGAAACACCATATATTTT.

This clone was seen more than once but under ten times. The gene calls are TRBV19 and TRBJ2-3; TRBD1 matches at 10 bases. CDR3 length: 16 residues. CDR1 and CDR2 (germline): LNHDA, SQIVND (reference sequence). The V segment lost 6 bases and the J segment 4 bases; nucleotides outside the gene matches: 10. CDR3 coding DNA: TGTGCCAGTAGCATCCGGGACAGGGGTTCCCCAGATACGCAGTATTTT. It translates to CASSIRDRGSPDTQYF.

This chain uses TRBV20-1 with TRBJ2-7, with TRBD1 identical over 9 bases. The CDR3 has 14 amino acids. Germline loops: CDR1 DFQATT, CDR2 SNEGSKA (reference sequence). V dropped 3 bases and J dropped 4; count of bases not matched to a gene: 7. Written as DNA, the CDR3 is TGCAGTGCTAGTAAGACAGGGGGAAGGTACGAGCAGTACTTC. Translating gives CSASKTGGRYEQYF.

J is TRBJ2-2 and V is TRBV4-1; 12 positions agree with TRBD2. The germline V gene encodes CDR1 MGHRA and CDR2 YSYEKL. The CDR3 contains 16 residues. After removal of 2 bases from V and 5 bases from J, the junction contained 3 bases not matched to a gene. The CDR3 bases are TGCGCCAGCAGCCAACCGACTAGCGGGAGAACCGGGGAGCTGTTTTTT. Translation: CASSQPTSGRTGELFF.

CDR3: CASSPTGESSGSPLHF. DNA of the CDR3: TGTGCCAGCAGCCCAACAGGGGAATCCTCGGGCTCACCCCTCCACTTT. V and J are TRBV11-3 and TRBJ1-6; 7 nucleotides line up with TRBD1. The CDR3 loop spans 16 amino acids. In germline, CDR1 is SGHNT, CDR2 YENEEA. The J segment lost 10 bases and the V segment lost 5 bases, leaving 14 bases of the junction unmatched. The full variable domain, completed using reference TRBV11-3 and TRBJ1-6, is EAGVVQSPRYKIIEKKQPVAFWCNPISGHNTLYWYLQNLGQGPELLIRYENEEAVDDSQLPKDRFSAERLKGVDSTLKIQPAELGDSAVYLCASSPTGESSGSPLHFGNGTRLTVT.

The sample holds a few counts of this clone. V and J are TRBV24-1 and TRBJ1-5, with 8 positions matching TRBD1. Trimming cost V 9 bases and J 3 bases; bases outside gene matches: 9. Germline V CDR1 and CDR2: KGHDR, SFDVKD. The CDR3 runs 15 residues. The CDR3 DNA follows: TGTGCCACCCAGATGACAGGGGAGGTCAATCAGCCCCAGCATTTT. Its protein product is CATQMTGEVNQPQHF.

This sequence joins TRBV2 and TRBJ2-7; perhaps TRBD2 as D (6 bases). Trimming removed 3 bases from V and 5 bases from J, with 20 bases in between. CDR3 length: 16 residues. Germline CDR1 is SNHLY and CDR2 is FYNNEI. The CDR3 coding sequence is TGTGCCAGCAGTGACCTCTCGGCGGGAAAGGAAAACGAGCAGTACTTC. Its protein product is CASSDLSAGKENEQYF.

The chain recombines TRBV25-1 with TRBJ1-6; D is unresolved. The CDR3 runs to 14 residues. Germline V CDR1 and CDR2: MGHDK, SYGVNS. Trimming removed 3 bases from V and 2 bases from J, with 5 bases in between. Here the CDR3 reads CASSDVAYNSPLHF. The CDR3 coding sequence is TGTGCCAGCAGTGACGTAGCCTATAATTCACCCCTCCACTTT.

The CDR3, as DNA: TGTGCCAGCAGTGAATCCCAGGTGATCAACACTGAAGCTTTCTTT. This encodes CASSESQVINTEAFF. This chain connects TRBV2 to TRBJ1-1; D not resolved. Germline CDR1 and CDR2: SNHLY and FYNNEI. CDR3 length: 15 amino acids. V was cut by 2 bases and J by 2 bases, with 12 bases left in between.

The V and J genes are TRBV6-5 and TRBJ1-5; 8 positions match TRBD1. The CDR3 runs to 14 residues. The trim removed 5 bases at V and 6 bases at J, leaving 6 bases unmatched. Germline V gene data show CDR1 as MNHEY and CDR2 as SVGAGI. CDR3 sequence (DNA): TGTGCCAGCAGTCGAGGGACAGGAACTCAGCCCCAGCATTTT. It is translated as CASSRGTGTQPQHF.

This clone was counted between two and nine times. The chain is built from TRBV4-2 and TRBJ2-1, with a tentative D call TRBD2 (5 bases). The germline CDR1 and CDR2 sequences are LGHNA and YNFKEQ. The CDR3 has 17 residues. Trimming took off 1 base at V and 4 bases at J, with 17 bases between the two ends. CDR3 sequence (DNA): TGTGCCAGCAGCCAAGGGGCTAGCCCGTACCTTTACAATGAGCAGTTCTTC. Its translation: CASSQGASPYLYNEQFF.

The genes are TRBV5-5 and TRBJ1-1; 7 positions agree with TRBD1. The V gene end was trimmed by 0 bases and the J gene end by 0 bases; junction bases not matched to a gene: 5. Germline V gives CDR1 SGHKS, CDR2 YYEKEE (reference sequence). CDR3 length: 16 amino acids. The CDR3 sequence is CASSLGQGLMNTEAFF. The CDR3 DNA reads as TGTGCCAGCAGCTTGGGACAGGGATTGATGAACACTGAAGCTTTCTTT.

This clone occurred once. The CDR3, as DNA: TGTGCCTGGAGTCCGAAACTAGCGGGAGTATCTGAGACCCAGTACTTC. It specifies CAWSPKLAGVSETQYF. The chain links TRBV30 to TRBJ2-5; 11 nucleotides match TRBD2. V was pared by 2 bases and J by 5 bases, with 10 bases of the junction left unmatched. Looked up from germline, CDR1 is GTSNPN and CDR2 is SVGIG (reference sequence). The CDR3 loop spans 16 amino acids.